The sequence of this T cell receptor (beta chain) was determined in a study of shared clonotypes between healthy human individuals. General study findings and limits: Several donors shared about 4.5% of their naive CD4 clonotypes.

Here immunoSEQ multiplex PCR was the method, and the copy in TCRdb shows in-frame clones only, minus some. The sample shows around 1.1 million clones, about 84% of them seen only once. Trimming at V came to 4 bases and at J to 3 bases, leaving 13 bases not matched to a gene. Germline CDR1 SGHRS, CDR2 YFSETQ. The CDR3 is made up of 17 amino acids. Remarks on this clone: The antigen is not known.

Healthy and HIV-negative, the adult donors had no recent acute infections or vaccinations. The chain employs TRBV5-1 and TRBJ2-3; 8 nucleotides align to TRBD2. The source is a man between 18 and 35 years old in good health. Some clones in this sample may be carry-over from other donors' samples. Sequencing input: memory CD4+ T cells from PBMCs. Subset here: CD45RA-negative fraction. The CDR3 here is CASSPLGAGGGTDTQYF. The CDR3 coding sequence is TGCGCCAGCAGCCCCCTAGGGGCGGGAGGAGGGACAGATACGCAGTATTTT.